The rows below give T cell receptor beta chains drawn from one sample of a study of blood T cell repertoires in COVID-19. Data came from immunoSEQ multiplex PCR; TCRdb stores just in-frame clones and leaves some out. In the table there are fewer than 200,000 clones, roughly 76% of which are singletons. Sequencing was performed on peripheral blood. These receptor sequences come from a woman older than 75 with COVID-19, enrolled during active disease. The CDR3 runs from the conserved cysteine through the conserved F or W. D genes are given only for firm matches. The size of a clone is reported for some rows only, either as once, few or many, or as a class for expanded clones.

-,TRBV29-1,TRBJ2-7,TRBD1,TGCAGCGTCGGACAGGGGGACTCCTACGAGCAGTACTTC,CSVGQGDSYEQYF
few,TRBV6-2/TRBV6-3,TRBJ1-6,-,TGTGCCAGCAGCCCGGGACACTCTTCACCCCTCCACTTT,CASSPGHSSPLHF
-,TRBV5-6,TRBJ2-3,-,TGTGCCAGCAGCTTGGGACTATACGGTACGCAGTATTTT,CASSLGLYGTQYF
few,TRBV2,TRBJ2-7,TRBD2,TGTGCCAGCAGGGCCGGACTAGCGGGGGACAGAGAGCAGTACTTC,CASRAGLAGDREQYF
many,TRBV9,TRBJ2-5,-,TGTGCCAGCAGCGACCATAGACTGGGACTGGGGGAGACCCAGTACTTC,CASSDHRLGLGETQYF
few,TRBV15,TRBJ2-5,TRBD2,TGTGCCACCAGCAGGGGGACTAGCGGAGGGGAGACCCAGTACTTC,CATSRGTSGGETQYF
-,TRBV30,TRBJ2-3,-,TGTGCCTGGAGCCCAGGGTACGGAACAGATACGCAGTATTTT,CAWSPGYGTDTQYF
-,TRBV3-1/TRBV3-2,TRBJ1-2,TRBD1,TGTGCCAGCAGACGGCGACAGGGGATAGACTATGGCTACACCTTC,CASRRRQGIDYGYTF
few,TRBV29-1,TRBJ2-2,TRBD1,TGCAGCTTGTGGGACAGAGCTACCGGGGAGCTGTTTTTT,CSLWDRATGELFF
-,TRBV18,TRBJ1-2,TRBD1,TGTGCCAGCTCAGAGACAGGGGGTGACTATGGCTACACCTTC,CASSETGGDYGYTF
-,TRBV19,TRBJ1-3,-,TGTGCCAGTAGTATTATTGGAAACACCATATATTTT,CASSIIGNTIYF